The clone carrying this T cell receptor beta chain was detected a few times. No antigen is known for it. This entry belongs to a study of CD8+CD57+ T cells in acquired aplastic anemia. Overall study context: Isolated CD4+ and CD8+ cells, once sorted, yielded DNA averaging about 3 ug.

Overall study results and limits: A set of 25 to 35 CD8+ CDR3 sequences was shared between patients and controls, and these sequences appeared highly expressed in patients.

Germline-derived CDR1 and CDR2 are SGHTA and FQGNSA. The CDR3 has 13 residues. V was clipped by 5 bases and J by 4 bases, with 12 bases between them. Profiles of TCR beta VDJ and CDR3 were generated from a genomic DNA template. MiXCR was run by TCRdb on the reads, yielding one entry per CDR3 protein. The data show 100,000 to 150,000 distinct CDR3 sequences, 50% to 70% seen once. Selection for sequencing was limited to patients who had shown CD8+CD57+ cell expansion by flow cytometry. Severe acquired aplastic anemia affected all patients. Sequencing was performed on sorted CD4+, CD8+, or CD8+CD57+ T cells (not recorded which) from PBMCs. This chain uses TRBV7-2 with TRBJ2-7; TRBD1 might be the D (6 bases). The receptor comes from a human donor with aplastic anemia. This chain's CDR3 is CASSRTETYEQYF. The CDR3 DNA reads as TGTGCCAGCAGCCGGACAGAAACTTACGAGCAGTACTTC.